Presented here are 9 T cell receptor beta chains from one specimen sequenced in a study of T-cell reconstitution after alpha-beta-depleted transplantation in children. Preparation of the TCRbeta library involved a method that used unique molecular identifiers. TCRdb recomputed calls from the PCR reads with MiXCR, one row per CDR3 protein. Among just over 950,000 distinct CDR3 sequences listed, about 29% were seen once. The sample here was PBMCs, mostly from graft donor cells, taken 360 days after TCRalphabeta/CD19-depleted stem cell transplant. All receptors derive from a boy under three years old who had a stem cell transplant for SCID, so the T cells may come from the graft donor.

This chain uses TRBV5-6 with TRBJ2-5; 12 nucleotides match TRBD2. This CDR3 is built from 16 residues. Germline V gene sequence: CDR1 SGHDT, CDR2 YYEEEE. Losses at the gene ends were 4 bases for V and 5 bases for J; bases not matched to a gene: 9. The DNA for the CDR3 is TGTGCCAGCAGCACACGGACTAGCGGGATAGGGGAGACCCAGTACTTC. Translated: CASSTRTSGIGETQYF.

V is TRBV28 and J is TRBJ2-7; unclear D gene. This CDR3 comprises 14 residues. The germline V gene encodes CDR1 MDHEN and CDR2 SYDVKM. V lost 5 bases, J lost 3 bases, and 14 bases lay in between. CDR3 in DNA: TGTGCCAGCAGTCGAACCGACCGCGGCTACGAGCAGTACTTC. Translating it yields CASSRTDRGYEQYF. Full variable domain (remainder filled in from reference TRBV28 and TRBJ2-7): DVKVTQSSRYLVKRTGEKVFLECVQDMDHENMFWYRQDPGLGLRLIYFSYDVKMKEKGDIPEGYSVSREKKERFSLILESASTNQTSMYLCASSRTDRGYEQYFGPGTRLTVT.

This clonotype was seen at least ten times. V is TRBV24-1 and J is TRBJ1-5, with 7 bases identical to TRBD1. Germline CDR1 and CDR2: KGHDR and SFDVKD. Trimming took 5 bases from V and 2 from J; bases not matched to a gene: 5. The CDR3 extends over 15 amino acids. CDR3 sequence: CATSGQGGGNQPQHF. The CDR3 coding sequence is TGTGCCACCAGTGGACAGGGAGGCGGCAATCAGCCCCAGCATTTT.

In its sample, this clonotype was seen a few times. The genes are TRBV5-1 and TRBJ1-2; D not resolved. The V and J ends lost 4 bases and 4 bases respectively, with 14 bases between them. Per germline, CDR1 SGHRS and CDR2 YFSETQ. This CDR3 has 14 amino acids. CDR3 nucleotides: TGCGCCAGCAGCCCTTGGGTAGGGTTCTATGGCTACACCTTC. Translation: CASSPWVGFYGYTF.

The chain employs TRBV20-1 and TRBJ2-2, with 9 bases that match TRBD1. With 5 bases clipped from V and 3 bases from J, the junction kept 4 bases outside the gene matches. Per germline, CDR1 DFQATT and CDR2 SNEGSKA (reference sequence). The CDR3 has 14 residues. CDR3 nucleotides: TGCAGTGCTTCCGGGACAGGGTACACCGGGGAGCTGTTTTTT. It is translated as CSASGTGYTGELFF.

The J gene is TRBJ1-5, the V gene TRBV12-3 or TRBV12-4; D is uncertain. The CDR3 is 14 amino acids. Trimming took off 6 bases at V and 4 bases at J, with 13 bases between the two ends. CDR3 bases: TGTGCCAGCAGATTCGAGCAGCCGAATCAGCCCCAGCATTTT. This sequence encodes CASRFEQPNQPQHF.

This clonotype was seen only a few times. The chain combines TRBV3-1 with TRBJ2-7; D may be TRBD1 (6 bases). Germline V CDR1 and CDR2: LGHDT, YNNKEL (reference sequence). Trimming removed 4 bases at V and 7 bases at J, with 17 bases between. The CDR3 has 14 amino acids. The CDR3 here is CASSPRTGHEEQYF. CDR3 DNA sequence: TGTGCCAGCAGCCCCCGAACAGGGCACGAGGAGCAGTACTTC.

This clonotype was counted only a few times. This sequence joins TRBV6-2 or TRBV6-3 and TRBJ2-7, with TRBD1 matching over 9 bases. This CDR3 spans 15 amino acids. V lost 6 bases, J lost 3 bases, and 9 bases stayed unmatched. CDR1 and CDR2 from the germline V gene are MNHEY and SVGEGT. DNA of the CDR3: TGTGCCAGCAGACCGGGACAGGGTACCATCTACGAGCAGTACTTC. Residues: CASRPGQGTIYEQYF.

The CDR3 DNA follows: TGTGCCAGCAGCGACGACAGGGTCAACACCATATATTTT. Translation gives CASSDDRVNTIYF. This chain connects TRBV7-8 to TRBJ1-3, with 7 bases identical to TRBD1. Unmatched junction bases numbered 5, after V lost 5 bases and J lost 7 bases. This CDR3 has 13 residues. The germline gives CDR1 SGHVS, CDR2 FQNEAQ.